What follows is one T cell receptor beta chain and its context. The antigen is unknown. This record belongs to a study of shared clonotypes between healthy human individuals. Whole-study results and caveats: Non-shared clonotypes displayed generation probabilities falling below those of clonotypes present in all four donors.

Sequencing was at deep level. Sequencing used immunoSEQ multiplex PCR; TCRdb keeps in-frame clones, though not all of them. The sample shows 1.5 million to 2.5 million clones, less than 95% of them seen only once. CDR1 LGHNA and CDR2 YSLEER come from the germline V gene. This CDR3 region has 15 residues. Trimming stripped 0 bases from V and 2 bases from J, with 11 bases between. Naivety among CD8 cells was defined by CD45RO negativity and positive CCR7 selection, thereby excluding terminally differentiated effector memory CD45RA+ cells. The origin of this receptor is a man between 18 and 29 years old in good health. The specimen was naive CD8+ T cells sorted from blood. The chain is built from TRBV4-3 and TRBJ2-7, with no clear D. CDR3 amino acids: CASSQDVGGAYEQYF. The CDR3 nucleotides read TGCGCCAGCAGCCAAGATGTCGGCGGAGCCTACGAGCAGTACTTC.